This T cell receptor beta chain emerged from a study of cytomegalovirus exposure and HLA in healthy donors. General observations from the study: CMV serostatus was the sole immune exposure data available. It was shown in a later analysis that HLA-associated TCR beta chains were more clonally expanded than other, equally common chains.

Healthy donors of bone marrow made up the group. V was pared by 4 bases and J by 0 bases, with 8 bases of the junction left unmatched. This CDR3 region has 16 residues. Per germline, CDR1 SNHLY and CDR2 FYNNEI. With regard to this clone: Its cognate antigen is unknown.

The PCR was carried out with 60 Vbeta primers and 13 Jbeta primers. Repertoires were generated with immunoSEQ multiplex PCR, while TCRdb's copy carries only in-frame clones and drops some. The table lists a few hundred thousand clones, 72% of them singletons, with around 2% in the top ten. Sequencing was carried out using PBMCs. The sequence was obtained from a female donor in good health and CMV-seronegative. The chain recombines TRBV2 with TRBJ1-1, with 7 positions matching TRBD1. Here the CDR3 reads CASSATGALLNTEAFF. The CDR3 bases are TGTGCCAGCAGTGCAACAGGGGCCCTTTTGAACACTGAAGCTTTCTTT.